The entry below gives a single T cell receptor beta chain sequence along with its context. Its antigen remains unidentified. The sample holds no much larger clone one base away, and base qualities are not on file. The library was obtained by 5' RACE. TCRdb names Illumina HiSeq 2500 as the instrument used. The second PCR ran for roughly 7 to 11 cycles and used a J-beta primer mix along with a sample-barcoded 5' primer. A template-switch 5' adaptor carrying 12 random nucleotides introduced a unique molecular identifier onto each TCR beta cDNA molecule. Each sample yielded at least 3 million CDR3-containing paired-end reads. First-strand cDNA synthesis was performed from all RNA using the Mint cDNA synthesis kit, with priming by a TRBC-specific oligonucleotide. Following uracil-DNA glycosylase treatment, all cDNA underwent a first 18-cycle PCR with the universal primers M1SS and BC2_uni_R. The paper's data handling went like this. Each sample was normalized by randomly selecting 1 million high-quality reads, each carrying a distinct molecular identifier. Reads sharing molecular identifiers were discarded rather than binned into consensus sequences. CDR3 identification, clonotype clustering and error correction used MiTCR with a Q25 quality threshold and the strictest error-elimination algorithm. A nonparametric unseen species model with Euler transformation was used to estimate lower-bound total TCR beta diversity. The public reads were reprocessed in TCRdb via fastp at Q25 and MiXCR, keeping in-frame beta chains. Rows are unified per CDR3 protein, each entry keeping the most common DNA and genes. The V and J calls follow TCRdb's processing rather than the paper's. A total of some 640,000 distinct CDR3 sequences appear in this sample, around half of them only once. The leading ten clones occupy about 32% of the sample.

The sample originates from a study of blood T cells in healthy people across ages (dated by TCRdb to the mid-2010s). Some background on the complete study: In model experiments, roughly one uniquely barcoded TCR beta cDNA molecule per two T cells was captured by template switching. Age-related changes in TCR beta repertoire diversity were measured in the study by deep sequencing normalized with unique cDNA molecular identifiers. Donors were grouped into four age groups: young (average 16 years), middle-aged (roughly 40), aged (over 55) and long-lived (approximately 81). Donors of different ages were randomly distributed across sequencing lanes to avoid experimental bias. Using the same blood draw, the study looked at two additional independent replicas of 1 million unique cDNA reads for two donors, one aged 18 to 30 and the other aged 80 or older. The paper's findings and limits, for the study overall: Estimates of total diversity based on one million sequenced T cells were regarded as lower bounds and as underestimates. Donor CMV infection status was unknown, potentially confounding age-related changes in expanded clonotypes. Compared with the aged group, the long-lived group had more naive CD4+ T cells, fewer expanded clones and increased TCR diversity, suggesting age selection. There was a strong correlation between observed TCR beta diversity and the percentage of naive T cells measured by flow cytometry. As age increased, observed TCR beta diversity per million T cells dropped in a roughly linear way, and a significant reduction was already evident by age 40. Conclusive comparison of naive and antigen-experienced compartments was prevented by the profiling of bulk unsorted PBMCs.

Systemically healthy Caucasian individuals from Russia, some 36 in total and aged roughly 6 to 100 years, were included as donors. Each donor gave ten milliliters of peripheral blood, drawn into EDTA-treated Vacutainer tubes. Ficoll-Paque density-gradient centrifugation was used to isolate PBMCs, with at least 6.5 million per sample. Total RNA was extracted from PBMCs with Trizol reagent, with at least 5.5 micrograms obtained per sample. For every donor, an aliquot of PBMCs went through flow cytometry to measure the percentages of naive CD45RAhigh/CD27high T cells. The junction shows trimming of 4 bases on V and 4 bases on J, and the gene matches do not reach 6 bases of it. The CDR3 measures 15 amino acids from cysteine to phenylalanine. Only CDR3 DNA is held: 45 bases, read in frame from base 1. The germline V gene sets CDR1 to KGHDR and CDR2 to SFDVKD.

The rearrangement combines TRBV24-1 with TRBJ2-3, with 8 junctional bases fitting TRBD1. Sequenced: blood. The sequence was obtained from a woman in her sixties in good health. The bases read TGTGCCACCAGTGACCCCGGACAGGGACCAGATACGCAGTATTTT. Its coded protein is CATSDPGQGPDTQYF.